The clone carrying this T cell receptor (beta chain) has only one observation. The antigen remains undetermined. A junction end diverges from the germline sequence, so it may reflect a read error. This sample was included in a study of T cell clonotyping in hematopoietic cell transplantation. Germline assignment: CDR1 SGHTA and CDR2 FQGNSA. The CDR3 length is 18 residues. The method was immunoSEQ multiplex PCR; TCRdb's version includes in-frame clones alone and lacks a portion of them. The sample has over 7,000 clones, around 81% seen once. Overall study findings and caveats: Pathologically expanded recipient clonotypes increased progressively from day 30 to day 180 as diversity fell.

Recipient blood drawn about 28 days pretransplant and days 30, 100, 180 after. The chain carries TRBV7-2 and TRBJ2-7; 10 bases fit TRBD2. This specimen consisted of peripheral blood mononuclear cells, obtained 180 days after allogeneic stem cell transplant. This receptor was obtained from a female patient aged 50 to 65 who had an allogeneic stem cell transplant from an unrelated donor, so the T cells may come from the graft donor. Some clones in this sample may be carry-over from other donors' samples. The CDR3 protein is CASSFSPSGSAASSEQYF. In nucleotides, the CDR3 is TGTGCCAGCAGCTTTTCCCCTAGCGGGAGCGCGGCGTCCTCCGAGCAGTACTTC.